The clone carrying this T cell receptor beta chain has a handful of counts. Its antigen remains unknown. Each CDR3 protein is one row after TCRdb ran MiXCR on the reads. Of nearly 650,000 distinct CDR3 sequences listed, approximately 25% were seen once; the top ten hold less than 10%. The data stem from a study of T cell repertoires in cytomegalovirus infection. On the study more broadly: Carrying CMV and the relevant HLA type showed in public TCR beta signatures.

Study results and limitations: It was HLA-C-restricted CMV-specific TCR beta clonotypes that dominated the response ex vivo. Using cumulative public TCR beta family frequency, the authors identified those who carried CMV together with the relevant HLA.

Germline V gives CDR1 DFQATT, CDR2 SNEGSKA (reference sequence). The V and J ends lost 5 bases and 6 bases respectively, with 11 bases between them. The CDR3 is made up of 12 amino acids. The chain employs TRBV20-1 and TRBJ2-1; D gene ambiguous. Sequenced input: CD8+ T cells from PBMCs. The sequence was collected from a human donor in good health (CMV status not recorded). Some clones in this sample may be carry-over from other donors' samples. The CDR3 nucleotides read TGCAGTGCTCCCGCAGGCTTCAATGAGCAGTTCTTC. Protein product: CSAPAGFNEQFF.